A selection of T cell receptor beta chains follows, all from one sample in a study of CD8+ T cells in alopecia areata. Clones were read by immunoSEQ multiplex PCR, and TCRdb kept only the in-frame ones, dropping some. Of roughly 220,000 clones in the sample, over 60% were seen once. Source: CD4+ T cells sorted from blood, taken at approximately week 42, from a patient treated with tofacitinib. The source of these receptors is a human donor with alopecia areata. Each CDR3 is given with its conserved first and last residue. D genes are given only for firm matches. Clone sizes are given selectively: once, few, many, or a class where the clone is expanded.

J	size	D	V	DNA	CDR3
TRBJ2-2	-	-	TRBV15	TGTGCCACCAGCAGAGATCCAGGACGGACGAACACCGGGGAGCTGTTTTTT	CATSRDPGRTNTGELFF
TRBJ2-5	-	-	TRBV9	TGTGCCAGCAGCGTATCAGCCGGGACCCGATTAGAGACCCAGTACTTC	CASSVSAGTRLETQYF
TRBJ2-1	-	-	TRBV25-1	TGTGCCAGCAGTGACCCAACTTTTCGGGGTGTAAGGTTCTTC	CASSDPTFRGVRFF
TRBJ1-1	-	-	TRBV29-1	TGCACCGCCCGACTCAGGGGTTCAAACACTGAAGCTTTCTTT	CTARLRGSNTEAFF
TRBJ2-3	-	TRBD1	TRBV5-1	TGCGCCAGCAGCGGACAGGGGACAGATACGCAGTATTTT	CASSGQGTDTQYF
TRBJ2-1	-	-	TRBV5-8	TGTGCCAGCAGCCCCGGGACGAAGAGTTACAATGAGCAGTTCTTC	CASSPGTKSYNEQFF
TRBJ2-3	-	TRBD2	TRBV11-3	TGTGCCAGCAGCTTAGAAGCGGGGGGCACAGATACGCAGTATTTT	CASSLEAGGTDTQYF
TRBJ2-5	-	TRBD2	TRBV7-6	TGTGCCAGCAGCCCAAAAGCGGGACCTCTAGAGACCCAGTACTTC	CASSPKAGPLETQYF
TRBJ2-1	-	-	TRBV5-4	TGTGCCAGCAGCTTAGGCGGGTCCTACTCCTACAATGAGCAGTTCTTC	CASSLGGSYSYNEQFF
TRBJ2-1	-	TRBD2	TRBV30	TGTGCCTGGAGTGTACGGCTAGCGGGGGCCAACAATGAGCAGTTCTTC	CAWSVRLAGANNEQFF
TRBJ2-5	few	-	TRBV18	TGTGCCAGCTCACCAGGGACGGCCCAAGAGACCCAGTACTTC	CASSPGTAQETQYF